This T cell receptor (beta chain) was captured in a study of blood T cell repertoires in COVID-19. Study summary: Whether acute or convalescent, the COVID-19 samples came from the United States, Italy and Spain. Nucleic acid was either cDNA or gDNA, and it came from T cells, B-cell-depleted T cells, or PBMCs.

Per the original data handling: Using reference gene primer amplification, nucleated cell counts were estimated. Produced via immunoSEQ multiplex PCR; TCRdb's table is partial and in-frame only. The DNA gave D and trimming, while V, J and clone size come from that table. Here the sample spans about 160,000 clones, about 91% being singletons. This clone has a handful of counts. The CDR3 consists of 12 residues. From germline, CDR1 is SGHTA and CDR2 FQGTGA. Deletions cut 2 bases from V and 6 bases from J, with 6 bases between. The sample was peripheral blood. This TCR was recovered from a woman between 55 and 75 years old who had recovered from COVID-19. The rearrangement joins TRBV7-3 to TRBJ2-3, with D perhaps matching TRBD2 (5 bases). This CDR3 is CASSLPGDTQYF. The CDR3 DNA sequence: TGTGCCAGCAGCTTACCGGGGGATACGCAGTATTTT.